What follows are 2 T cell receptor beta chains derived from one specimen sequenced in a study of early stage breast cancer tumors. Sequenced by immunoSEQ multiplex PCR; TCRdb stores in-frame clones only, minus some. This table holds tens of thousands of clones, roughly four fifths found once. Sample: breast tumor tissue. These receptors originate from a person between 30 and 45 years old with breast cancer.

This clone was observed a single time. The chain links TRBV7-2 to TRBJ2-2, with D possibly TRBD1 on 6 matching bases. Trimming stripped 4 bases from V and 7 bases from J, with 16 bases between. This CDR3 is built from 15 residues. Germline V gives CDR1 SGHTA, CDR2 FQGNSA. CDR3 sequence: CASSYRGTFDGELFF. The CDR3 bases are TGTGCCAGCAGCTATAGGGGGACGTTTGACGGGGAGCTGTTTTTT.

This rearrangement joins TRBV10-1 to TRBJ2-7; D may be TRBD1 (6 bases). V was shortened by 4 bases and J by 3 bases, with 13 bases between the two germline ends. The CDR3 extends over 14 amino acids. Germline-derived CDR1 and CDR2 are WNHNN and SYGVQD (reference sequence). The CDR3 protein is CASSATGTLYEQYF. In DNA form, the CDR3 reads TGCGCCAGCAGTGCTACAGGGACCCTCTACGAGCAGTACTTC.